These T cell receptor beta chains were read from a single sample in a study of T-cell reconstitution after alpha-beta-depleted transplantation in children. TCRdb independently ran MiXCR on the PCR reads; one entry per CDR3 protein. The repertoire has 450,000 to 600,000 distinct CDR3 sequences, approximately 13% of them found once; the top ten carry about 2%. Sequenced material: PBMCs, mostly from graft donor cells, taken 360 days after TCRalphabeta/CD19-depleted stem cell transplant. The receptors originated from a male patient between 10 and 17 years old who had a stem cell transplant for acute myeloid leukemia, so the T cells may come from the graft donor. The CDR3 runs from the conserved cysteine through the conserved F or W. A D gene is named only where the DNA matches it firmly. Only some rows state a clone size, as once, few, many or a class for expanded clones.

clone_size	v_call	j_call	d_call	cdr3_length	cdr3_aa	cdr3_nt
NA	TRBV11-2	TRBJ1-1	NA	14	CASSLGQVNTEAFF	TGTGCCAGCAGCTTAGGACAAGTGAACACTGAAGCTTTCTTT
NA	TRBV18	TRBJ2-2	TRBD2	18	CASSPRLAMSTDTGELFF	TGTGCCAGCTCGCCTAGACTAGCCATGTCGACGGACACCGGGGAGCTGTTTTTT
many	TRBV20-1	TRBJ2-1	TRBD1	14	CSATPGQGLPEQFF	TGCAGTGCCACACCGGGACAGGGGTTACCTGAGCAGTTCTTC
many	TRBV28	TRBJ2-1	TRBD2	17	CASSNGGSGIPTWEQFF	TGTGCCAGCAGTAACGGGGGTAGCGGGATACCCACGTGGGAGCAGTTCTTC
NA	TRBV11-2	TRBJ2-5	TRBD2	16	CASSDMRGRIQETQYF	TGTGCCAGCAGTGATATGCGGGGGAGGATACAAGAGACCCAGTACTTC
NA	TRBV7-6	TRBJ2-4	NA	16	CASSLSGPLAKNIQYF	TGTGCCAGCAGCTTATCAGGTCCCTTAGCCAAAAACATTCAGTACTTC
NA	TRBV4-2	TRBJ2-7	TRBD2	18	CASSRIGEGTSGTYEQYF	TGTGCCAGCAGCCGCATCGGGGAGGGGACTAGCGGGACCTACGAGCAGTACTTC
NA	TRBV6-2/TRBV6-3	TRBJ1-2	NA	16	CDSRPPWAGFNYGYTF	TGTGACAGCAGACCCCCTTGGGCAGGCTTTAACTATGGCTACACCTTC
NA	TRBV7-8	TRBJ2-1	NA	17	CASSLPSVSGPYNEQFF	TGTGCCAGCAGCTTACCTTCCGTATCGGGACCTTACAATGAGCAGTTCTTC
few	TRBV4-3	TRBJ2-3	NA	18	CASSQTAVSGASTDTQYF	TGCGCCAGCAGCCAGACAGCGGTATCGGGGGCTAGCACAGATACGCAGTATTTT